Detailed here is one TCR beta chain. Its antigen remains unknown. This sample was taken from a study of T-cell memory formation after mild COVID-19. Overall study: Among the donors, TCR clusters were largely specific to each donor. Overall study results and limits: Detection of some responders pre-infection suggested pre-existing cross-reactive memory T cells participated. CD4+ contracting clones lay mainly in CM and EM, CD8+ ones in EMRA.

TCRdb re-derived calls from the 5' RACE reads in MiXCR, one entry per CDR3 protein. The sample holds approximately 270,000 distinct CDR3 sequences, about 16% seen once. This CDR3 has 18 residues. Germline CDR1 and CDR2: DFQATT and SNEGSKA (reference sequence). The J segment lost 2 bases and the V segment lost 3 bases, leaving 14 bases of the junction unmatched. This rearrangement joins TRBV20-1 to TRBJ1-5; 9 bases match TRBD1. The TCR was taken from a man between 18 and 35 years old who had mild COVID-19 (a few samples of this study predate the infection). Cell type and time point are not known. Source material: PBMCs or a T cell subset sorted from them (not recorded which). CDR3 region: CSASPGQGGYMGNQPQHF. CDR3 DNA: TGCAGTGCTAGTCCGGGACAGGGAGGCTATATGGGCAATCAGCCCCAGCATTTT.